This entry lists 18 T cell receptor beta chains sequenced from one sample in a study of cytomegalovirus exposure and HLA in healthy donors. It was with 60 Vbeta and 13 Jbeta primers that the PCR ran. Generated by immunoSEQ multiplex PCR, the TCRdb table keeps only in-frame clones and is missing some. Its table lists around 140,000 clones. Sequencing was carried out using PBMCs. The receptors come from a woman in her thirties or forties in good health and CMV-seronegative.

The chain couples TRBV7-3 to TRBJ2-5, with D possibly being TRBD2 (7 bases). The germline V gene encodes CDR1 SGHTA and CDR2 FQGTGA. The ends were cut back, 0 bases at V and 7 bases at J, with 12 bases in the middle. The CDR3 consists of 14 residues. Here the CDR3 DNA reads TGTGCCAGCAGCTTAACTGGGGGGGCGGGGACCCAGTACTTC. Its translation is CASSLTGGAGTQYF.

The CDR3 spells CASSPGREPQHF. The CDR3 region has the DNA TGTGCCAGCTCACCGGGGAGGGAGCCCCAGCATTTT. The rearrangement uses TRBV18 and TRBJ1-5; D not resolved. There are 12 residues in the CDR3. Looked up from germline, CDR1 is KGHSH and CDR2 is LQKENI. The germline V and J ends were trimmed by 3 bases and 8 bases, with 8 bases remaining between them.

This chain links TRBV28 with TRBJ2-7; TRBD1 matches at 7 bases. With 5 bases clipped from V and 2 bases from J, the junction kept 9 bases outside the gene matches. Looked up from germline, CDR1 is MDHEN and CDR2 is SYDVKM. This CDR3 spans 15 amino acids. Here the CDR3 reads CASSGTSGGPYEQYF. CDR3 DNA sequence: TGTGCCAGCAGTGGAACCTCAGGGGGACCCTACGAGCAGTACTTC.

The J gene is TRBJ1-2, the V gene TRBV6-1, with 9 bases matching TRBD1. CDR1 is MNHNS and CDR2 is SASEGT in the germline V gene. The CDR3 has 14 residues. V shed 5 bases, J shed 4 bases, and the junction held 5 bases outside the gene matches. CDR3 in DNA: TGTGCCAGCAGTAACGGACAGGGGTCCTATGGCTACACCTTC. The encoded protein is CASSNGQGSYGYTF.

The J gene is TRBJ2-3, the V gene TRBV28; D is possibly TRBD1 (5 bases). CDR1 is MDHEN, CDR2 SYDVKM, per germline. The V gene lost 3 bases and the J gene lost 8 bases, with 12 bases spanning the gap. The CDR3 runs to 13 residues. CDR3 amino acids: CASSFYEQGTQYF. The CDR3 DNA sequence: TGTGCCAGCAGTTTTTATGAGCAGGGTACGCAGTATTTT.

The chain has TRBV29-1 and TRBJ1-1; 8 bases map to TRBD1. V dropped 6 bases and J dropped 1; count of bases not matched to a gene: 4. Germline assignment: CDR1 SQVTM and CDR2 ANQGSEA. CDR3 size: 13 residues. CDR3: CSVTRGPNTEAFF. The DNA of the CDR3 is TGCAGCGTCACCAGGGGGCCGAACACTGAAGCTTTCTTT.

The chain joins TRBV11-3 to TRBJ2-2, with TRBD1 identical over 7 bases. Germline CDR1 and CDR2: SGHNT and YENEEA. After removal of 3 bases from V and 6 bases from J, the junction contained 1 base not matched to a gene. CDR3 size: 13 residues. The CDR3 protein is CASSLTGSGELFF. The DNA for the CDR3 is TGTGCCAGCAGCTTGACAGGGTCCGGGGAGCTGTTTTTT.

The J gene is TRBJ2-3, the V gene TRBV5-6, with unresolved D. The germline V and J ends were trimmed by 0 bases and 4 bases, with 9 bases remaining between them. From germline, CDR1 is SGHDT and CDR2 YYEEEE. The CDR3 contains 14 residues. The DNA of the CDR3 is TGTGCCAGCAGCTTGGCAGGTTCCTCAGATACGCAGTATTTT. Translated: CASSLAGSSDTQYF.

This sequence joins TRBV6-1 and TRBJ1-6, with TRBD1 matching over 9 bases. CDR3 size: 14 residues. Germline CDR1 is MNHNS and CDR2 is SASEGT. The V segment lost 10 bases and the J segment 6 bases; nucleotides outside the gene matches: 7. In DNA form, the CDR3 reads TGTGCCACCTTGGGACAGGGAGGTAATTCACCCCTCCACTTT. This gives the protein CATLGQGGNSPLHF.

About this clone itself: The junction differs from germline at one of its ends, possibly a read error. V gene TRBV7-7 combines with J gene TRBJ2-3; a possible D gene is TRBD2 (7 bases). CDR1 SSHAT and CDR2 FNYEAQ come from the germline V gene (reference sequence). The length of the CDR3 is 16 residues. CDR3 sequence: CASSFVAGASTDTQYF. The CDR3 DNA reads TGTGCTAGCAGCTTTGTCGCGGGGGCCAGCACAGATACGCAGTATTTT.

The chain carries TRBV2 and TRBJ2-6, with 8 bases matching TRBD2. Looked up from germline, CDR1 is SNHLY and CDR2 is FYNNEI. This CDR3 is 18 amino acids long. V lost 7 bases, J lost 0 bases, and 11 bases stayed unmatched. Here the CDR3 DNA reads TGTGCCAGCAACCCACGGGGGGGGGAAAGCTCTGGGGCCAACGTCCTGACTTTC. This gives the protein CASNPRGGESSGANVLTF. The full variable domain, rest sourced from reference TRBV2 and TRBJ2-6, is EPEVTQTPSHQVTQMGQEVILRCVPISNHLYFYWYRQILGQKVEFLVSFYNNEISEKSEIFDDQFSVERPDGSNFTLKIRSTKLEDSAMYFCASNPRGGESSGANVLTFGAGSRLTVL.

The chain employs TRBV18 and TRBJ2-2, with TRBD2 matching 9 bases. With 3 bases clipped from V and 1 base from J, the junction kept 6 bases outside the gene matches. The CDR3 covers 17 residues. Germline CDR1 and CDR2: KGHSH and LQKENI. CDR3 nucleotide sequence: TGTGCCAGCTCACCTTTTAGCGGGGGCTTGAACACCGGGGAGCTGTTTTTT. Protein product: CASSPFSGGLNTGELFF.

The rearrangement uses TRBV7-2 and TRBJ2-3; D is ambiguous. Trimming took 1 base from V and 7 from J, leaving 6 bases between them. There are 12 residues in the CDR3. Germline values: CDR1 SGHTA, CDR2 FQGNSA. Here the CDR3 DNA reads TGTGCCAGCAGCTTAGGGGCAAATACGCAGTATTTT. Its translation: CASSLGANTQYF.

The V call is TRBV19, the J call TRBJ1-1; tentative D call: TRBD1 (5 bases). Germline-derived CDR1 and CDR2 are LNHDA and SQIVND (reference sequence). The ends were cut back, 7 bases at V and 0 bases at J, with 24 bases in the middle. This CDR3 comprises 18 residues. CDR3 loop: CASNIKNTGRVVNTEAFF. The CDR3 DNA is TGTGCCAGTAACATAAAAAACACAGGTCGGGTGGTGAACACTGAAGCTTTCTTT.

This chain connects TRBV4-1 to TRBJ2-2; 7 bases are a match to TRBD1. The CDR3 runs 16 residues. Germline CDR1 MGHRA, CDR2 YSYEKL. Germline trimming cut 1 base from V and 1 base from J; bases unmatched to any gene: 3. The CDR3 nucleotides are TGCGCCAGCAGCCAAGCTTGGACAGGGAACACCGGGGAGCTGTTTTTT. This codes for CASSQAWTGNTGELFF.

The chain is built from TRBV18 and TRBJ1-1; 8 nucleotides line up with TRBD1. V lost 5 bases to trimming and J lost 4 bases; unmatched junction nucleotides: 15. From germline, CDR1 is KGHSH and CDR2 LQKENI. The CDR3 spans 17 residues. The CDR3 region is CASSTGTGRGRGTEAFF. The CDR3, as DNA: TGTGCCAGCTCAACCGGGACAGGACGAGGTCGGGGCACTGAAGCTTTCTTT. The full variable domain, in which reference TRBV18 and TRBJ1-1 provide the parts outside the CDR3, is NAGVMQNPRHLVRRRGQEARLRCSPMKGHSHVYWYRQLPEEGLKFMVYLQKENIIDESGMPKERFSAEFPKEGPSILRIQQVVRGDSAAYFCASSTGTGRGRGTEAFFGQGTRLTVV.

CDR3 sequence: CASSDSRQDNSGANVLTF. CDR3 nucleotide sequence: TGTGCCAGCAGTGACTCTAGACAGGACAACTCTGGGGCCAACGTCCTGACTTTC. V and J are TRBV6-4 and TRBJ2-6; tentatively, D is TRBD1 (6 bases). V lost 0 bases, J lost 0 bases, and 12 bases lay in between. The CDR3 totals 18 residues. The germline CDR1 and CDR2 sequences are MRHNA and SNTAGT.

The gene calls are TRBV11-2 and TRBJ1-5, with D possibly TRBD1 on 5 matching bases. The CDR3 consists of 14 residues. V was clipped by 2 bases and J by 9 bases, with 14 bases between them. CDR1 and CDR2 (germline): SGHAT, FQNNGV. The CDR3 is CASSLSDTLVPQHF. CDR3 nucleotides: TGTGCCAGCAGCTTATCGGACACCCTCGTGCCCCAGCATTTT.